The 15 T cell receptor beta chains listed next were all sequenced from one sample in a study of T cells in Graves' hyperthyroidism and ophthalmopathy. The TCR beta CDR3 regions underwent amplification using RNA transcripts as the source. Using the HTBI primer set, a first-round RT-PCR was run on the TCR CDR3. Each CDR3 protein is one row after TCRdb ran MiXCR on the multiplex PCR reads. The table includes fewer than 800,000 distinct CDR3 sequences, 16% detected once. The sample consisted of blood. The receptor source for this set is a man aged 18 to 35 with Graves' hyperthyroidism.

Comment on this clonotype: One base away lies a much larger clone, so this may be a sequencing read error. The gene calls are TRBV2 and TRBJ1-5, with 11 bases lining up with TRBD1. Trimming took 8 bases from V and 11 from J; bases not matched to a gene: 8. Looked up from germline, CDR1 is SNHLY and CDR2 is FYNNEI. The CDR3 length is 13 residues. CDR3 protein: CASDRDRGTAQHF. The CDR3 DNA is TGTGCCAGCGACAGGGACAGGGGGACGGCCCAGCATTTT.

J is TRBJ1-2 and V is TRBV7-2; D is ambiguous. V lost 2 bases and J lost 3, with 10 bases in between. Per germline, CDR1 SGHTA and CDR2 FQGNSA. This CDR3 is built from 14 residues. The CDR3 nucleotides are TGTGCCAGCAGCTTATTTTCGGCAGACTATGGCTACACCTTC. Residues: CASSLFSADYGYTF. Full variable domain (rest looked up from reference TRBV7-2 and TRBJ1-2): GAGVSQSPSNKVTEKGKDVELRCDPISGHTALYWYRQSLGQGLEFLIYFQGNSAPDKSGLPSDRFSAERTGGSVSTLTIQRTQQEDSAVYLCASSLFSADYGYTFGSGTRLTVV.

The CDR3 region has the DNA TGTGCCAGCAGCCAGTCCGGGGGAAATCAGCCCCAGCATTTT. Translation gives CASSQSGGNQPQHF. The rearrangement uses TRBV14 and TRBJ1-5; D possibly corresponds to TRBD1 (5 bases). The CDR3 sequence is 14 residues long. Germline assignment: CDR1 SGHDN and CDR2 FVKESK. Trimming left V 3 bases short and J 4 bases short, with 10 bases between.

V gene TRBV7-8 combines with J gene TRBJ2-5; D might be TRBD1 or TRBD2, each matching 5 bases. Trimming shortened V by 2 bases and J by 0 bases, and 10 bases separated the two germline ends. Germline loops: CDR1 SGHVS, CDR2 FQNEAQ. The CDR3 totals 15 residues. This CDR3 reads CASSLTGRDQETQYF. The CDR3 bases are TGTGCCAGCAGCTTAACGGGGCGGGACCAAGAGACCCAGTACTTC. Using reference TRBV7-8 and TRBJ2-5 for the parts outside the CDR3, the full variable domain is GAGVSQSPRYKVAKRGQDVALRCDPISGHVSLFWYQQALGQGPEFLTYFQNEAQLDKSGLPSDRFFAERPEGSVSTLKIQRTQQEDSAVYLCASSLTGRDQETQYFGPGTRLLVL.

This clonotype was recorded a few times. The rearrangement uses TRBV2 and TRBJ2-2; the match to TRBD2 covers 10 bases. CDR1 and CDR2 from the germline V gene are SNHLY and FYNNEI. This CDR3 has 16 amino acids. V lost 6 bases to trimming and J lost 5 bases; unmatched junction nucleotides: 9. The CDR3 spells CASRTRLAGFTGELFF. The CDR3 nucleotides are TGTGCCAGCAGGACGAGACTAGCGGGTTTTACCGGGGAGCTGTTTTTT.

This clonotype was found a few times. J is TRBJ2-1 and V is TRBV10-3; possibly TRBD2 for D (5 bases). The CDR3 runs 13 residues. Trimming stripped 4 bases from V and 9 bases from J, with 13 bases between. The germline CDR1 and CDR2 sequences are ENHRY and SYGVKD. The CDR3 here is CAISGTSRSEQFF. In nucleotides, the CDR3 is TGTGCCATCAGTGGGACTTCTAGGTCTGAGCAGTTCTTC.

V is TRBV5-1 and J is TRBJ2-2, with TRBD1 identical over 9 bases. Germline CDR1 is SGHRS and CDR2 is YFSETQ. V lost 1 base to trimming and J lost 1 base; unmatched junction nucleotides: 2. The CDR3 runs 16 residues. The CDR3 bases are TGCGCCAGCAGCTTGTCGGGACAGGGGAACACCGGGGAGCTGTTTTTT. Translated: CASSLSGQGNTGELFF.

The table lists this clonotype with a few counts. This chain joins TRBV20-1 and TRBJ2-1; TRBD2 might be the D (6 bases). V lost 6 bases and J lost 7, with 28 bases in between. CDR1 is DFQATT and CDR2 is SNEGSKA in the germline V gene (reference sequence). This CDR3 comprises 17 residues. This CDR3 is CSALRGGIGRDLNEQFF. The CDR3 bases are TGCAGTGCCCTGAGGGGCGGGATAGGGCGAGATTTAAATGAGCAGTTCTTC.

This clonotype was recorded at least ten times. CDR3 nucleotides: TGCAGTGCTAGAGGCACAGGTATAGAGGGCATCTATAGCAATCAGCCCCAGCATTTT. Amino acids: CSARGTGIEGIYSNQPQHF. This chain uses TRBV20-1 with TRBJ1-5; tentatively, D is TRBD1 (5 bases). The germline CDR1 and CDR2 sequences are DFQATT and SNEGSKA (reference sequence). The CDR3 spans 19 residues. V lost 1 base and J lost 0, with 22 bases in between.

The rearrangement links TRBV6-5 to TRBJ2-1; tentative D call: TRBD2 (6 bases). This CDR3 contains 16 residues. Looked up from germline, CDR1 is MNHEY and CDR2 is SVGAGI. Between the trimmed V and J ends, which lost 2 bases and 5 bases, there was a span of 16 bases. Here the CDR3 DNA reads TGTGCCAGCAGTTACCGGAGGGACGGACAAAACAATGAGCAGTTCTTC. Amino acid sequence: CASSYRRDGQNNEQFF.

This clonotype was seen just once. It may be a read error: a sequence one base away is much more abundant. The rearrangement joins TRBV28 to TRBJ1-2, with 9 bases matching TRBD1. V was clipped by 8 bases and J by 8 bases; unmatched bases: 15. This CDR3 is built from 15 residues. Germline V gives CDR1 MDHEN, CDR2 SYDVKM. CDR3 coding DNA: TGTGCCAGCGGTTCACCTTCCGGACAGGGGAGCGGCTACACCTTC. Translated: CASGSPSGQGSGYTF.

This clonotype was seen many times. This chain uses TRBV7-2 with TRBJ2-1, with TRBD1 matching 7 bases. Germline V gives CDR1 SGHTA, CDR2 FQGNSA. This CDR3 has 16 residues. V dropped 5 bases and J dropped 8; count of bases not matched to a gene: 15. As DNA, the CDR3 is TGTGCCAGCAGCGCTCACAGGGGCGAGCCTTGGGATGAGCAGTTCTTC. Translated, it gives CASSAHRGEPWDEQFF.

This clonotype was detected a few times. The chain uses TRBV20-1 and TRBJ2-1; 7 bases align to TRBD2. Looked up from germline, CDR1 is DFQATT and CDR2 is SNEGSKA (reference sequence). The CDR3 extends over 15 amino acids. The V and J ends lost 6 bases and 8 bases, in that order; junction bases with no gene match: 16. As DNA, the CDR3 is TGCAGTGCCGAGGGAGGGGCGGGAGAAGGCTATGAGCAGTTCTTC. Translating it yields CSAEGGAGEGYEQFF.

This clonotype was observed many times. The V and J genes are TRBV24-1 and TRBJ2-2; D unresolved. This CDR3 has 14 amino acids. V lost 1 base, J lost 6 bases, and 8 bases lay in between. Per the germline V gene, CDR1 is KGHDR and CDR2 is SFDVKD. In DNA form, the CDR3 reads TGTGCCACCAGTGATTTCGGGCGAGCCGGGGAGCTGTTTTTT. This encodes CATSDFGRAGELFF.

This clonotype was detected a few times. This rearrangement joins TRBV7-9 to TRBJ2-3; 12 nucleotides line up with TRBD2. The germline gives CDR1 SEHNR, CDR2 FQNEAQ (reference sequence). This CDR3 comprises 17 residues. Trimming removed 5 bases from V and 9 bases from J; junction bases left unmatched: 15. The CDR3 DNA follows: TGTGCCAGCAGCCAAACTTACAGACTAGCGGGAGAGGGGACGCAGTATTTT. Its translation: CASSQTYRLAGEGTQYF. The whole variable domain, remainder taken from reference TRBV7-9 and TRBJ2-3, is DTGVSQNPRHKITKRGQNVTFRCDPISEHNRLYWYRQTLGQGPEFLTYFQNEAQLEKSRLLSDRFSAERPKGSFSTLEIQRTEQGDSAMYLCASSQTYRLAGEGTQYFGPGTRLTVL.